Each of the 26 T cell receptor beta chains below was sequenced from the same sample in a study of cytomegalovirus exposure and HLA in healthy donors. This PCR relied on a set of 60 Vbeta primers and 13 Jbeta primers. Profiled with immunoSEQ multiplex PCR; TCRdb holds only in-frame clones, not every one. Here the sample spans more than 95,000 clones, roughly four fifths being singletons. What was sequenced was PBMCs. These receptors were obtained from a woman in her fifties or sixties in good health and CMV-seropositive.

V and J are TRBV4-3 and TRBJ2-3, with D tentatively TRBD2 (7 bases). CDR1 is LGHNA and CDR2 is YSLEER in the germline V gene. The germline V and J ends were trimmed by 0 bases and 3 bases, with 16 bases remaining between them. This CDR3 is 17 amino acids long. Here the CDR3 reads CASSQDLARGGTDTQYF. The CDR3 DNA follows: TGCGCCAGCAGCCAAGACCTAGCAAGGGGGGGAACAGATACGCAGTATTTT.

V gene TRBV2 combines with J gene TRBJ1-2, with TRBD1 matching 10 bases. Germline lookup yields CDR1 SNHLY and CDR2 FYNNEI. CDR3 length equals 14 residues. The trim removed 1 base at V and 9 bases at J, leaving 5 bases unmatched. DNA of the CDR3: TGTGCCAGCAGTGAAGAGGGACAGGGGATGTGCTACACCTTC. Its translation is CASSEEGQGMCYTF.

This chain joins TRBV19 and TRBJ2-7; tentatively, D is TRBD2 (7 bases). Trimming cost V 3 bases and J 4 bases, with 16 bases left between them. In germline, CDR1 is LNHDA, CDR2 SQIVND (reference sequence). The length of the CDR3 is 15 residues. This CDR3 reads CASSMGGRLPYEQYF. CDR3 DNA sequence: TGTGCCAGTAGTATGGGGGGGCGCCTCCCTTACGAGCAGTACTTC.

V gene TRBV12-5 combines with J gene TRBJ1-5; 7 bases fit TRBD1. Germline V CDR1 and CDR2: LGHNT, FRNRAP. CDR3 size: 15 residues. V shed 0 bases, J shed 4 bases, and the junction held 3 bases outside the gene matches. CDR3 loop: CASGLVTGANQPQHF. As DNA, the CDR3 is TGTGCTAGTGGTTTGGTTACAGGGGCTAATCAGCCCCAGCATTTT.

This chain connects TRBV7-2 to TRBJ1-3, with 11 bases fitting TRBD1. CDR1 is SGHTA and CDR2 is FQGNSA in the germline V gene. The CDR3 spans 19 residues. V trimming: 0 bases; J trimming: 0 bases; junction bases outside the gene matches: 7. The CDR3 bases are TGTGCCAGCAGCTTAGCGGGGGACAGGGGGTCCCGCTCTGGAAACACCATATATTTT. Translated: CASSLAGDRGSRSGNTIYF.

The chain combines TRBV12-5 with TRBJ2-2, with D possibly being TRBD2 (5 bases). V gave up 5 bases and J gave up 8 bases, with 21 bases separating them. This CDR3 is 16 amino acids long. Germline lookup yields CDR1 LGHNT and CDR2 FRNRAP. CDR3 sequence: CASGGIRTQATGELFF. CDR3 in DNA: TGTGCTAGTGGTGGGATACGGACTCAAGCGACGGGGGAGCTGTTTTTT.

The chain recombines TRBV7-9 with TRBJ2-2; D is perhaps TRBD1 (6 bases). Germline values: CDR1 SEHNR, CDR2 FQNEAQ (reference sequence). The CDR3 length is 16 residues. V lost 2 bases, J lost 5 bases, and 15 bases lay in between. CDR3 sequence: CASSLPGSGVTGELFF. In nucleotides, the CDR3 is TGTGCCAGCAGCTTACCCGGGTCAGGGGTGACCGGGGAGCTGTTTTTT. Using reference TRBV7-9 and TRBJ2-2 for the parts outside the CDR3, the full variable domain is DTGVSQNPRHKITKRGQNVTFRCDPISEHNRLYWYRQTLGQGPEFLTYFQNEAQLEKSRLLSDRFSAERPKGSFSTLEIQRTEQGDSAMYLCASSLPGSGVTGELFFGEGSRLTVL.

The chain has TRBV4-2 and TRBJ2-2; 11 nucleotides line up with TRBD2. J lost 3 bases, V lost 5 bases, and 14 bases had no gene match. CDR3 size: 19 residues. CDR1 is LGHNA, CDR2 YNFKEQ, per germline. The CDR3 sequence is CASSKSGLAGGKYTGELFF. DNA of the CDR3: TGTGCCAGCAGCAAAAGTGGGCTAGCGGGGGGCAAATACACCGGGGAGCTGTTTTTT.

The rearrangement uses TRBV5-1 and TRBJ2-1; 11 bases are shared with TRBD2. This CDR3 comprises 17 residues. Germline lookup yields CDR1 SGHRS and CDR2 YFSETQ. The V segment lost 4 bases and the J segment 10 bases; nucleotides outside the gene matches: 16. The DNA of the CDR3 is TGCGCCAGCAGCCCGACCGTCGGGACTAGCGGATTCAGGGAGCAGTTCTTC. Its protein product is CASSPTVGTSGFREQFF.

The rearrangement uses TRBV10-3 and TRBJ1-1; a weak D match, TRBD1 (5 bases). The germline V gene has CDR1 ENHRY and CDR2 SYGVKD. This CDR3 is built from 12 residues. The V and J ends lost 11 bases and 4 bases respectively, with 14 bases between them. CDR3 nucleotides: TGTGCCTCCGGGGGGTTGGGCACTGAAGCTTTCTTT. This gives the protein CASGGLGTEAFF.

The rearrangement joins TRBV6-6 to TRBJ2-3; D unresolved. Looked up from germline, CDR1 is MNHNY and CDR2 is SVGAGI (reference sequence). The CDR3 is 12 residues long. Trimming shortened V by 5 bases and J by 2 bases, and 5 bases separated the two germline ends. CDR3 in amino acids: CASSVITDTQYF. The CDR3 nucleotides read TGTGCCAGCAGTGTAATCACAGATACGCAGTATTTT.

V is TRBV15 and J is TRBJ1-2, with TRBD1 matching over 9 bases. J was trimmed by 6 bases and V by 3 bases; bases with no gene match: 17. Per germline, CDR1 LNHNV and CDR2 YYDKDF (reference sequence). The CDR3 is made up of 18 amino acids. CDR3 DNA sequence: TGTGCCACCAGCAGGGATCAGCGACCGACAGGGGGACGAAATGGCTACACCTTC. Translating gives CATSRDQRPTGGRNGYTF.

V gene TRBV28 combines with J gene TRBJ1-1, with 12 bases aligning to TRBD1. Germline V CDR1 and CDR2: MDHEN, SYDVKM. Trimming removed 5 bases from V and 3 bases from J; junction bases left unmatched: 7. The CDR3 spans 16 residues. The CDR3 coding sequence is TGTGCCAGCAGTCCGCCGGGGACAGGGGGCTACACTGAAGCTTTCTTT. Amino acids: CASSPPGTGGYTEAFF. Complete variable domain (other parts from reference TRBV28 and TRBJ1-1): DVKVTQSSRYLVKRTGEKVFLECVQDMDHENMFWYRQDPGLGLRLIYFSYDVKMKEKGDIPEGYSVSREKKERFSLILESASTNQTSMYLCASSPPGTGGYTEAFFGQGTRLTVV.

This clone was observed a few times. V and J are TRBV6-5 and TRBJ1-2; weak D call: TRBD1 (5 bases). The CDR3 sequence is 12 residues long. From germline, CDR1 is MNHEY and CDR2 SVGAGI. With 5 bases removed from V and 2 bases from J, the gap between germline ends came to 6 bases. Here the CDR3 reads CASSAGNYGYTF. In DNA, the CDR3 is TGTGCCAGCAGTGCAGGGAACTATGGCTACACCTTC.

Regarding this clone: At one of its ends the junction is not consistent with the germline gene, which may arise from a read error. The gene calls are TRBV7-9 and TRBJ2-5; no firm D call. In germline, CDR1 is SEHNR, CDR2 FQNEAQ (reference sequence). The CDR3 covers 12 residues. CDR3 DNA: TGTTCCAGCAGCACAATGGCAGAGACCCAGTACTTC. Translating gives CSSSTMAETQYF. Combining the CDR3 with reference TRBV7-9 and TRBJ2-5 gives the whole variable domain DTGVSQNPRHKITKRGQNVTFRCDPISEHNRLYWYRQTLGQGPEFLTYFQNEAQLEKSRLLSDRFSAERPKGSFSTLEIQRTEQGDSAMYLCSSSTMAETQYFGPGTRLLVL.

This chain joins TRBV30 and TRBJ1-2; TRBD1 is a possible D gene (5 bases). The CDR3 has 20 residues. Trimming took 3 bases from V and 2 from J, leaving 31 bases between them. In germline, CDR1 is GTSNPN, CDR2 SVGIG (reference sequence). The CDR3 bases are TGTGCCTGGAGAAGGACTGGGAGGTCAACTGAGACAGAGGTAAACTATGGCTACACCTTC. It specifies CAWRRTGRSTETEVNYGYTF.

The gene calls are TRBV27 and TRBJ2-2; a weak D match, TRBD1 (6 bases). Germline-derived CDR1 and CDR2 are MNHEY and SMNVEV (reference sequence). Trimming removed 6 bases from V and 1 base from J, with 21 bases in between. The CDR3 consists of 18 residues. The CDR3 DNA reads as TGTGCCAGCAGCCGGGACACCCAAAAATCGAGGAACACCGGGGAGCTGTTTTTT. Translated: CASSRDTQKSRNTGELFF.

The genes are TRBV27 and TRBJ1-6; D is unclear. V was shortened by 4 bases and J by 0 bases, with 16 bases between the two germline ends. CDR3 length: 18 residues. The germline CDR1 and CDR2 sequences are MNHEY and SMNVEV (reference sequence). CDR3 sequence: CASSSPATESSYNSPLHF. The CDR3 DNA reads TGTGCCAGCAGTTCCCCCGCGACGGAGAGCTCCTATAATTCACCCCTCCACTTT.

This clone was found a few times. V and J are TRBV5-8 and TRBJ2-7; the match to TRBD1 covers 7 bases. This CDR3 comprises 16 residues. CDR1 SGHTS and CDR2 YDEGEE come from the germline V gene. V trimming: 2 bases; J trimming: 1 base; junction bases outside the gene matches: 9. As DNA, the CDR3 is TGTGCCAGCAGCTTTCCAGGGGGTCGGTATTCCTACGAGCAGTACTTC. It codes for CASSFPGGRYSYEQYF. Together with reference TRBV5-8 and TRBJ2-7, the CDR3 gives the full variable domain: EAGVTQSPTHLIKTRGQQATLRCSPISGHTSVYWYQQALGLGLQFLLWYDEGEERNRGNFPPRFSGRQFPNYSSELNVNALELEDSALYLCASSFPGGRYSYEQYFGPGTRLTVT.

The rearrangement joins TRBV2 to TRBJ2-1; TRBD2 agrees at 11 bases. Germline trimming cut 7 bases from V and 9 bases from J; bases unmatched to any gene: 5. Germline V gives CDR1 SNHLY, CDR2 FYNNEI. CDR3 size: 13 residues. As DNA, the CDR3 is TGTGCCAGCATTAGCGGGGGGGCGGGTGAGCAGTTCTTC. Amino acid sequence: CASISGGAGEQFF.

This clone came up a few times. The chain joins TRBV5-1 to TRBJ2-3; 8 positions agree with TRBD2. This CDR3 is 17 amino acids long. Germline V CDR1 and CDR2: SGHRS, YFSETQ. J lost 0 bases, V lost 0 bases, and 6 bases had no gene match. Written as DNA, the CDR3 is TGCGCCAGCAGCTTGGGATTTAGCGGGGTTAGCACAGATACGCAGTATTTT. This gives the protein CASSLGFSGVSTDTQYF.

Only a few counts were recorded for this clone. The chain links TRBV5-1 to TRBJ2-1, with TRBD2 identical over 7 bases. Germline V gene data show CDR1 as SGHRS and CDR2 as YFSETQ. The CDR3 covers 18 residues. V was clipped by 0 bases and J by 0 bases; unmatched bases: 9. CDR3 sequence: CASSLARDYPSSYNEQFF. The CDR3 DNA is TGCGCCAGCAGCTTGGCAAGGGACTACCCCAGCTCCTACAATGAGCAGTTCTTC.

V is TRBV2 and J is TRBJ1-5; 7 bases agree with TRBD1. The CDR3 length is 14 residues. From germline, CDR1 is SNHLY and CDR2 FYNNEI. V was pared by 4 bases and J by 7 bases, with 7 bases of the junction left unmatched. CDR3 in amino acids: CASSADRAEQPQHF. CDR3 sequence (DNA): TGTGCCAGCAGTGCTGACAGGGCGGAACAGCCCCAGCATTTT.

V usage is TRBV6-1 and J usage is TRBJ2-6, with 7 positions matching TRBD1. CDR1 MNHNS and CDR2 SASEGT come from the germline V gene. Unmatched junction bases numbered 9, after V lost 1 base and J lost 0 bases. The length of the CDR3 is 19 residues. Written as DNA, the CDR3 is TGTGCCAGCAGTGAAGAGAAGGGCAGGGGGAGCTCTGGGGCCAACGTCCTGACTTTC. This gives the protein CASSEEKGRGSSGANVLTF.

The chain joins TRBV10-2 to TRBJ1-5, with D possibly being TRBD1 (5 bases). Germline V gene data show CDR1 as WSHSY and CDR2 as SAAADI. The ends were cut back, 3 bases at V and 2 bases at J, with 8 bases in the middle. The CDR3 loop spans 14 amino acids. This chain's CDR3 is CASSDRVGNQPQHF. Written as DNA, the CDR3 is TGCGCCAGCAGTGACAGGGTCGGCAATCAGCCCCAGCATTTT.

This chain's CDR3 is CASSPREIDEQYF. The CDR3 nucleotides are TGTGCCAGCTCGCCTAGGGAGATCGACGAGCAGTACTTC. This chain links TRBV18 with TRBJ2-7; weak D call: TRBD2 (5 bases). Between the trimmed V and J ends, which lost 6 bases and 5 bases, there was a span of 14 bases. This CDR3 is built from 13 residues. From germline, CDR1 is KGHSH and CDR2 LQKENI.